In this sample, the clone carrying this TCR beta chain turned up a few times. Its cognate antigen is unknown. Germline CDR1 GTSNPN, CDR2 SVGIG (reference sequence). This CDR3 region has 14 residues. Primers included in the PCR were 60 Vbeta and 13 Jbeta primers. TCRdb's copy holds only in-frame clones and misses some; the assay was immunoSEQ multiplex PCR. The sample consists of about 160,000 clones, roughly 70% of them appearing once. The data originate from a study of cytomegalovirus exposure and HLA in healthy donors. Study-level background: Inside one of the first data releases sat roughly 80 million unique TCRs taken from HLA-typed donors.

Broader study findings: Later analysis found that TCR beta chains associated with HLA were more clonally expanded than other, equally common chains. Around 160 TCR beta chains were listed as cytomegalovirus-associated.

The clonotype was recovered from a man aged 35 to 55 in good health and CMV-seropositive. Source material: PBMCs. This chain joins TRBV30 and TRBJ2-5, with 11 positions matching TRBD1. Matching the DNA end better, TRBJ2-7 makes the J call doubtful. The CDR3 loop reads CAWSHGTGGYEQYF. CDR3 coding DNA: TGTGCCTGGAGCCATGGGACAGGGGGTTACGAGCAGTACTTC.